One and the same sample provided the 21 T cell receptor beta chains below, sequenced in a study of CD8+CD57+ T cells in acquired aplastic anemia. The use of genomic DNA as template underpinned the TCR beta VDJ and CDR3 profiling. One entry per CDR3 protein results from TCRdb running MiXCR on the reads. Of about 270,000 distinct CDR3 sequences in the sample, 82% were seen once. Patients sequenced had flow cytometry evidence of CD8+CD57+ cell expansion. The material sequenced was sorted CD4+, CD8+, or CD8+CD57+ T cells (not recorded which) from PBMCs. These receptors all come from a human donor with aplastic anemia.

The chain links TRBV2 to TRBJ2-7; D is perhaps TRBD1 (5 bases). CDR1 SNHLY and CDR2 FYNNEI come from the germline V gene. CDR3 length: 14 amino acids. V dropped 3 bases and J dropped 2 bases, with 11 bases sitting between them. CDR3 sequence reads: CASSELQDTYEQYF. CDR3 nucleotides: TGTGCCAGCAGTGAGTTACAGGACACCTACGAGCAGTACTTC.

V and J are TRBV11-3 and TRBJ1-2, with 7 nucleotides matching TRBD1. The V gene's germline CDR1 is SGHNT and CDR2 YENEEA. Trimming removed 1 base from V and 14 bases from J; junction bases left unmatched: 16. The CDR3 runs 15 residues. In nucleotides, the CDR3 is TGTGCCAGCAGCTTAGCAGGGGGAGGGAACACTGAAGCTACCTTC. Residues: CASSLAGGGNTEATF. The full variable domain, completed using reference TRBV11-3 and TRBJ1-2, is EAGVVQSPRYKIIEKKQPVAFWCNPISGHNTLYWYLQNLGQGPELLIRYENEEAVDDSQLPKDRFSAERLKGVDSTLKIQPAELGDSAVYLCASSLAGGGNTEATFGSGTRLTVV.

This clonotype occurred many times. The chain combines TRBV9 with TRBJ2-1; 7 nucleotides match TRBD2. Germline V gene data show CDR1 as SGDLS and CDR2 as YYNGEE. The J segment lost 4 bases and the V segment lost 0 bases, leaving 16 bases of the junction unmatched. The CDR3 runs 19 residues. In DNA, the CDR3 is TGTGCCAGCAGCGTAGATTCCGGGGGGTTCGGGGGTGGGTACAATGAGCAGTTCTTC. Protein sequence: CASSVDSGGFGGGYNEQFF.

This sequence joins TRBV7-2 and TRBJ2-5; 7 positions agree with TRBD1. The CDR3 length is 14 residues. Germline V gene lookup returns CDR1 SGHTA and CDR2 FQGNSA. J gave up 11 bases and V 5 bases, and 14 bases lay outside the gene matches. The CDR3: CASSRSGGADYQYF. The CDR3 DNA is TGTGCCAGCAGCCGGTCAGGGGGTGCCGACTATCAGTACTTC. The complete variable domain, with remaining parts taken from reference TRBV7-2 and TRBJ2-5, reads GAGVSQSPSNKVTEKGKDVELRCDPISGHTALYWYRQSLGQGLEFLIYFQGNSAPDKSGLPSDRFSAERTGGSVSTLTIQRTQQEDSAVYLCASSRSGGADYQYFGPGTRLLVL.

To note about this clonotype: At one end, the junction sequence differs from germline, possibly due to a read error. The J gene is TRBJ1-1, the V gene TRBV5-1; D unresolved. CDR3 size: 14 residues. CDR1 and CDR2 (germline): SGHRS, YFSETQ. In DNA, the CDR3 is TGTGCCAGCAGCCCCGGGGTCATGAACACTGAAGCTTTCTTT. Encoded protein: CASSPGVMNTEAFF.

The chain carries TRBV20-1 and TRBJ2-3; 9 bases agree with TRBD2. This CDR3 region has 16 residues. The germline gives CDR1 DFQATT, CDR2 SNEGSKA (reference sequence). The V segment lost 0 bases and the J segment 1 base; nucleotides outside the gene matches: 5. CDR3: CSARDVQRGGTDTQYF. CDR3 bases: TGCAGTGCTAGAGATGTTCAGCGGGGGGGCACAGATACGCAGTATTTT.

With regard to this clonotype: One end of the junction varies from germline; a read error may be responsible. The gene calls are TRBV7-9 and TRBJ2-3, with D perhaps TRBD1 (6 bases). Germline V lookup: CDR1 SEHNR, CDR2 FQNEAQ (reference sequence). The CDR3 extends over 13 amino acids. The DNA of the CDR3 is TGTGCCAGCAGCGATGGGGGCAGCGAGAGGCAGGATTTT. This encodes CASSDGGSERQDF.

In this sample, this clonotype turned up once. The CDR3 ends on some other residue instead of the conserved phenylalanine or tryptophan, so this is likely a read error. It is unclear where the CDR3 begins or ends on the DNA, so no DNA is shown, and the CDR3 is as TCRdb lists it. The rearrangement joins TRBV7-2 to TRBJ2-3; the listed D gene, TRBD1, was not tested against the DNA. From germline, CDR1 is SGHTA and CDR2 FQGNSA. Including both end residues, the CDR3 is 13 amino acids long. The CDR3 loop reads CASSSGPRDALSH.

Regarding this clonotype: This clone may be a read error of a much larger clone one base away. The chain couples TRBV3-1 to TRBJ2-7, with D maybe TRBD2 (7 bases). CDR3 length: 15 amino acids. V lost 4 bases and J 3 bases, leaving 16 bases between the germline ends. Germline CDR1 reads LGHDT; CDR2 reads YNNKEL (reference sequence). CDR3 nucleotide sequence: TGTGCCAGCAGCCGAGCTGAGGGGGGGCTCTACGAGCAGTACTTC. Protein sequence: CASSRAEGGLYEQYF.

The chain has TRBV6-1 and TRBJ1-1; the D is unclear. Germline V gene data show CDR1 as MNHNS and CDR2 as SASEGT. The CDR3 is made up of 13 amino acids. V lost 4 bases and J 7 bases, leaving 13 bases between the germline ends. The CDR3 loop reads CASSGGVLGEAFF. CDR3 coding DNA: TGTGCCAGCAGTGGCGGGGTTCTGGGTGAAGCTTTCTTT.

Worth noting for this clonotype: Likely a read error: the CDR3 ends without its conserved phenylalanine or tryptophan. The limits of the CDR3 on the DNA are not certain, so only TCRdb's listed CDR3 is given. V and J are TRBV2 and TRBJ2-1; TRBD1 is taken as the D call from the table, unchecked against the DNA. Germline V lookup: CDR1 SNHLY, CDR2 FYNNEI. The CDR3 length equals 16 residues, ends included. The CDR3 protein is CASSELEPLLYDEYFG.

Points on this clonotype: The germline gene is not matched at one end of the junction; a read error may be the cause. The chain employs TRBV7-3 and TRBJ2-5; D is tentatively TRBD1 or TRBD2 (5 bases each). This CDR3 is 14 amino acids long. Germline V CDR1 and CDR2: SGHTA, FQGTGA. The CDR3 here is CASSRSSASGAQQF. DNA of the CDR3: TGTGCCAGCAGCAGGAGTAGCGCAAGTGGGGCTCAGCAGTTC.

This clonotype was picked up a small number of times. The DNA for the CDR3 is TGTGCCAGCAGCCTACCGGGTTTTAGGGGAATAGGCGAATTCTTC. Amino acids: CASSLPGFRGIGEFF. The rearrangement uses TRBV7-9 and TRBJ2-1, with D perhaps TRBD1 (5 bases). CDR3 length equals 15 residues. Germline V gene data show CDR1 as SEHNR and CDR2 as FQNEAQ (reference sequence). With 5 bases removed from V and 16 bases from J, the gap between germline ends came to 27 bases.

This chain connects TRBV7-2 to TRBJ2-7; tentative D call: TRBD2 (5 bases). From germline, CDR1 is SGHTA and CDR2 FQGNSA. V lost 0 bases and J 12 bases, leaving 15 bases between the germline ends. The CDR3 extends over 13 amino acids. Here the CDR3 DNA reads TGTGCCAGCAGCTTAGCCGGGATCCACGAGACGTACGTC. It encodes CASSLAGIHETYV.

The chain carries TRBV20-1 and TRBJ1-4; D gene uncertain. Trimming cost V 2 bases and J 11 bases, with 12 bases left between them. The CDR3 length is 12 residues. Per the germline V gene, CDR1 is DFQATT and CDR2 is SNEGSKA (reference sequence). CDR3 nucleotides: TGCAGTGCTAGACCCCAGGTTCCGAAACTGTTTTTT. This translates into CSARPQVPKLFF.

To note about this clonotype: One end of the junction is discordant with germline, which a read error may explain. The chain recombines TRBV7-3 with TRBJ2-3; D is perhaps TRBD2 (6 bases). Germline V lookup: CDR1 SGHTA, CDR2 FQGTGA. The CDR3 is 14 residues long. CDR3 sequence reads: CASSLAGGGEDEDF. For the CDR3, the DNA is TGTGCCAGCAGCTTAGCGGGCGGAGGGGAAGATGAAGATTTT.

The chain's CDR3 is CASSRDRLYGYTF. The CDR3 coding sequence is TGTGCCAGCAGTCGGGACAGACTCTATGGCTACACCTTC. V and J are TRBV6-5 and TRBJ1-2; the match to TRBD1 covers 7 bases. Germline CDR1 MNHEY, CDR2 SVGAGI. This CDR3 is 13 amino acids long. J was trimmed by 4 bases and V by 5 bases; bases with no gene match: 4.

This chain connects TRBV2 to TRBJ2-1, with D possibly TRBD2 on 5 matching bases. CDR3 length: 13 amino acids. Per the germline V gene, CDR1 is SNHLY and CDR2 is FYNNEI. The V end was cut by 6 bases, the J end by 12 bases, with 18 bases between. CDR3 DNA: TGTGCCAGCAGGTACGGGGTTACGGGTGGGCAGTTCTTC. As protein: CASRYGVTGGQFF.

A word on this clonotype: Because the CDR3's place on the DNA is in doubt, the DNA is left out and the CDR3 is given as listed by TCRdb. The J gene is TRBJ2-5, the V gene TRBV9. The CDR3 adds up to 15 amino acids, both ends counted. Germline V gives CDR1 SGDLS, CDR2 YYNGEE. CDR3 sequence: CASSAGADTQYFEYF.

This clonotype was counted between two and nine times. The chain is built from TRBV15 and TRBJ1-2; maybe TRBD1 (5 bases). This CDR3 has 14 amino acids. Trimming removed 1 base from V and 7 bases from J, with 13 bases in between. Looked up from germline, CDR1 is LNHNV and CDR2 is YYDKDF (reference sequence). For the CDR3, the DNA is TGTGCCACCAGCAGAGCGAGAGGGCAGGGTGGCTACACCTTC. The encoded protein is CATSRARGQGGYTF.

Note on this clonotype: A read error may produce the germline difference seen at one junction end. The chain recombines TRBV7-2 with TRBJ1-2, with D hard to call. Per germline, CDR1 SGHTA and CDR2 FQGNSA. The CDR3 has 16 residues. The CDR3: CASSLASDGGVYGYTF. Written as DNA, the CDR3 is TGTGCCAGCAGCCTGGCGAGCGACGGCGGCGTATATGGGTACACCTTC.